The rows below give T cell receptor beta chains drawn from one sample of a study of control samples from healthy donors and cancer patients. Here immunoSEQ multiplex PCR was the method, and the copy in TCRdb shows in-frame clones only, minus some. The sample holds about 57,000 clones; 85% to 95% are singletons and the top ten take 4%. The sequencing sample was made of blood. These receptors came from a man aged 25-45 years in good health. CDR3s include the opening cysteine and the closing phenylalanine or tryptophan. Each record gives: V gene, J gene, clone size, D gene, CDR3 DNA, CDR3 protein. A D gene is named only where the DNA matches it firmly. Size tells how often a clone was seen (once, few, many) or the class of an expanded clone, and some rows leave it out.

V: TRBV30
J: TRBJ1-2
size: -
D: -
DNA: TGTGCCTGGAGTGTCGAGGCTAACTATGGCTACACCTTC
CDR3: CAWSVEANYGYTF

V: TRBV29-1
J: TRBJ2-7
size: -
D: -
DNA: TGCAGCGTTGAACACCGGGGAGGTGAGCAGTACTTC
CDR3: CSVEHRGGEQYF

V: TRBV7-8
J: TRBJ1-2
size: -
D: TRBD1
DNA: TGTGCCAGCAGCCCACAGGGGGCGGCTGGCTACACCTTC
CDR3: CASSPQGAAGYTF

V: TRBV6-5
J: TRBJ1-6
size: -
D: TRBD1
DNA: TGTGCCAGCAGTTGGGGACAGGGGTTCCGATCACCCCTCCACTTT
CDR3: CASSWGQGFRSPLHF

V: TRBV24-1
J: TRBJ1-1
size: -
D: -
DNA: TGTGCCACCAGTGATCCTGGACGATCTGAAGCTTTCTTT
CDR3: CATSDPGRSEAFF

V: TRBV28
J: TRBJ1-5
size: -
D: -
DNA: TGTGCCAGCAGTTTTAGCAGGGCTCTAAATCAGCCCCAGCATTTT
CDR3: CASSFSRALNQPQHF

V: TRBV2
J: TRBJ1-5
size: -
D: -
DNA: TGTGCCAGCAGTGACTGGGACACGGCCGTTTTAGGGCAGCCCCAGCATTTT
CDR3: CASSDWDTAVLGQPQHF

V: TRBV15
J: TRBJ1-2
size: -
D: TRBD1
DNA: TGTGCCACCAGCAGAGACAGGGGGGGCTACACCTTC
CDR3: CATSRDRGGYTF

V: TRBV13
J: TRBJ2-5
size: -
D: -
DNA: TGTGCCAGCAGCACCCCTTACGTCGAGGGGGGGCCCCACCTAGGGGAGGAGACCCAGTACTTC
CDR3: CASSTPYVEGGPHLGEETQYF

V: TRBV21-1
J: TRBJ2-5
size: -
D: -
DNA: TGTGCCAGCCAATTGGGGCAGGGATCCCCCCAAGAGACCCAGTACTTC
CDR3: CASQLGQGSPQETQYF

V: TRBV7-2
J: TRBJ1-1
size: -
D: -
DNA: TGTGCCAGCAGCCCTCACGGGGGCGGAGGTACTGAAGCTTTCTTT
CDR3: CASSPHGGGGTEAFF

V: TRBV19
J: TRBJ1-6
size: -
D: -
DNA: TGTGCCAGTAGTTGGCAGGGGAGAGTTAGGTCCTATAATTCACCCCTCCACTTT
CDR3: CASSWQGRVRSYNSPLHF

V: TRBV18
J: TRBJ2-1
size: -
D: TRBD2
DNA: TGTGCCAGCTCGAGCGGGGTACTTTGGGATGAGCAGTTCTTC
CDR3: CASSSGVLWDEQFF

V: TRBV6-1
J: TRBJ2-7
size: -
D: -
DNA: TGTGCCAGCAGTGAATCCCGGTACGAGCAGTACTTC
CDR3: CASSESRYEQYF

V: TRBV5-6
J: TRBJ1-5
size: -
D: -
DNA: TGTGCCAGCAGCTTATCTTCCTTGGGCAGCTATAGCAATCAGCCCCAGCATTTT
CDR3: CASSLSSLGSYSNQPQHF

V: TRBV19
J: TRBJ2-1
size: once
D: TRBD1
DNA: TGTGCCAGTAGTATAAGGGGTCCCGGGACAGGAATCTCCTACAATGAGCAGTTCTTC
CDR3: CASSIRGPGTGISYNEQFF

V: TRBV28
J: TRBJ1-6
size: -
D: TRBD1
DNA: TGTGCCAGCAGGAGGACAGGGTCTCGAACGAAAGCACCCCTTAATTCACCCCTCCACTTT
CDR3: CASRRTGSRTKAPLNSPLHF

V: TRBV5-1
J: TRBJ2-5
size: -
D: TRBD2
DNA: TGCGCCAGCAGCTTGGCGGGAGGAACAGAGACCCAGTACTTC
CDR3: CASSLAGGTETQYF

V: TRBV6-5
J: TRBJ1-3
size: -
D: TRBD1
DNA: TGTGCCAGCAGGCGCCAGGGGGCCGATGGAAACACCATATATTTT
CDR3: CASRRQGADGNTIYF

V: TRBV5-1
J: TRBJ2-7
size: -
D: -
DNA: TGCGCCAGCAGTTCCAGGGGCGACTACGAGCAGTACTTC
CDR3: CASSSRGDYEQYF

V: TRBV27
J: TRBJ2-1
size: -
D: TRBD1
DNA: TGTGCCAGCCAACCACAAACGGACAGGACGAGGCAGTTCTTC
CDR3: CASQPQTDRTRQFF

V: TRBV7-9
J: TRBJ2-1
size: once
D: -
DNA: TGTGCCAGCAGCCCCGCAGGGAGGGGGTACAATGAGCAGTTCTTC
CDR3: CASSPAGRGYNEQFF

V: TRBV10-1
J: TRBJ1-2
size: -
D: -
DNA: TGCGCCAGCCAGGGATTGAGTGGCTACACCTTC
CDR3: CASQGLSGYTF

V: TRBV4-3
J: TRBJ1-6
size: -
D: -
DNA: TGCGCCAGCAGCCAAGATCGTCAAGGGAAGACCCTCCACTTT
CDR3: CASSQDRQGKTLHF

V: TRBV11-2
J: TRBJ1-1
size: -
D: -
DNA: TGTGCCAGCAGCGCTACAGCAGTTGAAGCTTTCTTT
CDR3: CASSATAVEAFF

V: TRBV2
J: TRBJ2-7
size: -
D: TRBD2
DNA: TGTGCCAGCAGCCCTGGGACTAGCGGCCTCGAGCAGTACTTC
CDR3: CASSPGTSGLEQYF

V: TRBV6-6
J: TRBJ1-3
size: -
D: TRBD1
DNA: TGTGCCAGCAGATCCCGGGACAGGCCGGTGGGAAACACCATATATTTT
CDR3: CASRSRDRPVGNTIYF

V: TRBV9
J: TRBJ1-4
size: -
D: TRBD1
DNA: TGTGCCAGCAGCACAGGGGGCGCATATGGAGAAAAACTGTTTTTT
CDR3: CASSTGGAYGEKLFF

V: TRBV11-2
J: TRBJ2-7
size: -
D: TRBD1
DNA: TGTGCCAGCAGCATCGGGACAGGGGGCGGCTACGAGCAGTACTTC
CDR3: CASSIGTGGGYEQYF